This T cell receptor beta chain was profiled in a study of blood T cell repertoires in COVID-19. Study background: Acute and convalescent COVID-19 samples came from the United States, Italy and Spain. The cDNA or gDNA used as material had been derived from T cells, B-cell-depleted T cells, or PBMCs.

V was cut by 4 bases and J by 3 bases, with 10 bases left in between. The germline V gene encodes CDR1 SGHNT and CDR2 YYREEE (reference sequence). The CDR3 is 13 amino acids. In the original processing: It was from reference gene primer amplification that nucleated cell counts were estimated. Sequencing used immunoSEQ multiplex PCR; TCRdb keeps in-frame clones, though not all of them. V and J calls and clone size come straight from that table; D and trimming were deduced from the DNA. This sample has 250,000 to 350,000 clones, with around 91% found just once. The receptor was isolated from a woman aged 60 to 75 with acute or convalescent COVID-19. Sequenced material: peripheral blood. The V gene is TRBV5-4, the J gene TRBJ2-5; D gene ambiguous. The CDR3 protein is CASSPSVEETQYF. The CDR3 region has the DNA TGTGCCAGCAGCCCGAGTGTGGAAGAGACCCAGTACTTC.